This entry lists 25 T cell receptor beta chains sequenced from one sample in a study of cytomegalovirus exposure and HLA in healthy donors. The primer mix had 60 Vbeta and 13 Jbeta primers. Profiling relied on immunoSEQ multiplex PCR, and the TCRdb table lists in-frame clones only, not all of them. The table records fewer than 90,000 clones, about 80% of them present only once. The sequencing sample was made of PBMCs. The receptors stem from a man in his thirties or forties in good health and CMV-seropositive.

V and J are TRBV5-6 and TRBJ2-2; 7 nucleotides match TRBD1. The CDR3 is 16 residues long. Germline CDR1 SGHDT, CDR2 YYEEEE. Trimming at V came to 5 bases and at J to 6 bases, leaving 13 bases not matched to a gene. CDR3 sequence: CASRKMGTEASGELFF. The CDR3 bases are TGTGCCAGCAGGAAGATGGGGACAGAAGCTTCCGGGGAGCTGTTTTTT. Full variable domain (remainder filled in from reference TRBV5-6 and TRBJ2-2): DAGVTQSPTHLIKTRGQQVTLRCSPKSGHDTVSWYQQALGQGPQFIFQYYEEEERQRGNFPDRFSGHQFPNYSSELNVNALLLGDSALYLCASRKMGTEASGELFFGEGSRLTVL.

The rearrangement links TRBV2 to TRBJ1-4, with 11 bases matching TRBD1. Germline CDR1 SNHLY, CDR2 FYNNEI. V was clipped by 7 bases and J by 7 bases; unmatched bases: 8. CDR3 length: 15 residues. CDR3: CASTRSGTGGEKLFF. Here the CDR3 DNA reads TGTGCCAGCACACGTTCCGGGACAGGGGGTGAAAAACTGTTTTTT.

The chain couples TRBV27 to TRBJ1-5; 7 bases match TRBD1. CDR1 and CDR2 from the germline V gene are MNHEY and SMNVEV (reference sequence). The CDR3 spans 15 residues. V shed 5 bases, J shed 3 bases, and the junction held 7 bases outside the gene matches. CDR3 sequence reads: CASSPVTGPNQPQHF. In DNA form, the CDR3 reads TGTGCCAGCAGTCCCGTGACAGGGCCCAATCAGCCCCAGCATTTT.

The CDR3 sequence is CAWSETVGTDTQYF. CDR3 nucleotide sequence: TGTGCCTGGAGTGAGACAGTAGGCACAGATACGCAGTATTTT. The chain uses TRBV30 and TRBJ2-3; D is perhaps TRBD1 (5 bases). The CDR3 extends over 14 amino acids. V was trimmed by 1 base and J by 1 base, leaving 9 bases between them. Germline V gene data show CDR1 as GTSNPN and CDR2 as SVGIG (reference sequence).

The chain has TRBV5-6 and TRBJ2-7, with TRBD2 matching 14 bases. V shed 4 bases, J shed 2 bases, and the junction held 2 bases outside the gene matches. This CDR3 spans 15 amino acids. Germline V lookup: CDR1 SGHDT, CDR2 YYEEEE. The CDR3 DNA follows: TGTGCCAGCAGCCCGGGACTAGCGGGGGCCTACGAGCAGTACTTC. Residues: CASSPGLAGAYEQYF.

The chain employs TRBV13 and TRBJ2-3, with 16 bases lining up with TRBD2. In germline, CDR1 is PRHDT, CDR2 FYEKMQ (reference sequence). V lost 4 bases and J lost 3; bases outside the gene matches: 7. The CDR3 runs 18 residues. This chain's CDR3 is CASSSTGTSGRGTDTQYF. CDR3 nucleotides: TGTGCCAGCAGCTCAACCGGGACTAGCGGGAGGGGAACAGATACGCAGTATTTT.

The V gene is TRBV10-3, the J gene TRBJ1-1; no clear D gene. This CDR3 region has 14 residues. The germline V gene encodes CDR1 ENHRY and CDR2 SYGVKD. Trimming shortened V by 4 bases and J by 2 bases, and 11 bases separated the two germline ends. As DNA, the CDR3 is TGTGCCATCAGTGGAGGCATTCTCAACACTGAAGCTTTCTTT. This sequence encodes CAISGGILNTEAFF.

The DNA of the CDR3 is TGTGCCAGTTCGGCCCCGGGACAGGGAGCCATCGAGCAGTTCTTC. It is translated as CASSAPGQGAIEQFF. The V gene is TRBV6-5, the J gene TRBJ2-1, with TRBD1 matching 9 bases. The CDR3 covers 15 residues. The junction had 16 bases not matched to a gene; V was cut back by 9 bases and J by 10 bases. Per germline, CDR1 MNHEY and CDR2 SVGAGI.

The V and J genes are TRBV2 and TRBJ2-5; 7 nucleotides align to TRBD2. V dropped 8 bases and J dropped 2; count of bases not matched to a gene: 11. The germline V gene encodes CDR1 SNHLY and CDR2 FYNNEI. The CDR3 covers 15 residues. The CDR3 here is CASPTGDYGQETQYF. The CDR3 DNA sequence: TGTGCCAGCCCGACCGGGGACTACGGACAAGAGACCCAGTACTTC.

CDR3 in DNA: TGTGCCTGGAGAAGTGGATCCCCGGACTTCTATAATTCACCCCTCCACTTT. Its protein is CAWRSGSPDFYNSPLHF. The rearrangement uses TRBV30 and TRBJ1-6; D remains unclear. The CDR3 extends over 17 amino acids. V was pared by 3 bases and J by 3 bases, with 18 bases between. Germline values: CDR1 GTSNPN, CDR2 SVGIG (reference sequence).

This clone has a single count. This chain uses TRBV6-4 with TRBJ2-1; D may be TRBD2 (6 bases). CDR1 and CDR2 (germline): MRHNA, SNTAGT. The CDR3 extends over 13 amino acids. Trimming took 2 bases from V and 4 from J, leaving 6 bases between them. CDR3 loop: CASSDGTYNEQFF. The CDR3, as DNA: TGTGCCAGCAGTGACGGGACTTACAATGAGCAGTTCTTC.

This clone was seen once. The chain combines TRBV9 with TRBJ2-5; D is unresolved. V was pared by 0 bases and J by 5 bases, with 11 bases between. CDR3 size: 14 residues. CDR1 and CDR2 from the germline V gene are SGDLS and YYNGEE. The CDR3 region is CASSVGLGAETQYF. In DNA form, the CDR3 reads TGTGCCAGCAGCGTAGGTCTGGGCGCCGAGACCCAGTACTTC.

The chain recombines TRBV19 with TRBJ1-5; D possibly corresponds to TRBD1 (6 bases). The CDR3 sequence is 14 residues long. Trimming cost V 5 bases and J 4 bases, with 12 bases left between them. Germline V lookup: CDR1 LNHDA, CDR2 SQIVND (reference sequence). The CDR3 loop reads CASSPGQTNQPQHF. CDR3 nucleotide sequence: TGTGCCAGTAGTCCAGGACAGACAAATCAGCCCCAGCATTTT. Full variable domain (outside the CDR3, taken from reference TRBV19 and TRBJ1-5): DGGITQSPKYLFRKEGQNVTLSCEQNLNHDAMYWYRQDPGQGLRLIYYSQIVNDFQKGDIAEGYSVSREKKESFPLTVTSAQKNPTAFYLCASSPGQTNQPQHFGDGTRLSIL.

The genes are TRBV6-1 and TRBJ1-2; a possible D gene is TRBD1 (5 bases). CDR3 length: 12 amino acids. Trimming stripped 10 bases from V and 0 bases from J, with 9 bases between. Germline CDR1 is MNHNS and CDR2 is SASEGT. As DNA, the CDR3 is TGTGCCACACGACAGACTAACTATGGCTACACCTTC. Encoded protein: CATRQTNYGYTF.

The CDR3 spells CASSLGQGDEQFF. CDR3 coding DNA: TGTGCCAGCAGCTTAGGACAGGGTGATGAGCAGTTCTTC. The rearrangement uses TRBV11-2 and TRBJ2-1; TRBD1 matches at 7 bases. This CDR3 has 13 amino acids. Germline CDR1 reads SGHAT; CDR2 reads FQNNGV. With 1 base clipped from V and 8 bases from J, the junction kept 2 bases outside the gene matches.

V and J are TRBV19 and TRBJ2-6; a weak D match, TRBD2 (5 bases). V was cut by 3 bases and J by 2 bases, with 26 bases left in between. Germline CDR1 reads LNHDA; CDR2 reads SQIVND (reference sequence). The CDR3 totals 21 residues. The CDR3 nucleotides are TGTGCCAGTAGTATTCGTTCAGTAGACTACTTACCCGGACCTGGGGCCAACGTCCTGACTTTC. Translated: CASSIRSVDYLPGPGANVLTF.

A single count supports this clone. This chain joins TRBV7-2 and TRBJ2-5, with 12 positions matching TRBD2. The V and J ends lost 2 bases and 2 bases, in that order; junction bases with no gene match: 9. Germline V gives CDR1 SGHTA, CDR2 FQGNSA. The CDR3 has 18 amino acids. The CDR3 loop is CASSLSWLAGGLQETQYF. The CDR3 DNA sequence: TGTGCCAGCAGCTTATCCTGGCTAGCGGGGGGGCTTCAAGAGACCCAGTACTTC.

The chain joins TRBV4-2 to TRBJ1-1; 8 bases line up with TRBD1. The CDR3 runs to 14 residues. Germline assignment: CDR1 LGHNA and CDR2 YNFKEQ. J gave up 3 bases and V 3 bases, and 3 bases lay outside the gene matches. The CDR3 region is CASSQRDRYTEAFF. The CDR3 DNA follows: TGTGCCAGCAGCCAGCGGGACAGGTACACTGAAGCTTTCTTT.

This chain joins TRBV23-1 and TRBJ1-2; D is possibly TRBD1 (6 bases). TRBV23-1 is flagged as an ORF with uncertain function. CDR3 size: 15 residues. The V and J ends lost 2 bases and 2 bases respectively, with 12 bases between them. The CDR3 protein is CASSQRWGGNYGYTF. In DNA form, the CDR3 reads TGCGCCAGCAGTCAACGTTGGGGGGGCAACTATGGCTACACCTTC.

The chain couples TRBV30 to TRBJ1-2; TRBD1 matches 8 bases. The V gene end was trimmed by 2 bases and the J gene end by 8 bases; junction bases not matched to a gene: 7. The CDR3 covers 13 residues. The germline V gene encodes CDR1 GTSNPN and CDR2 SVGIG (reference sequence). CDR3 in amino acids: CAWSPTGGTGYTF. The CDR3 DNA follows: TGTGCCTGGAGTCCCACAGGGGGGACGGGCTACACCTTC.

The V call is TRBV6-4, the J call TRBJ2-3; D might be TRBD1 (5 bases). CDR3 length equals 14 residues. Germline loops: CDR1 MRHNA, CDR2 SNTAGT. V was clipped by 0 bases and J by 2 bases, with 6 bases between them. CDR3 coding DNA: TGTGCCAGCAGTGACTCCAGGGACACAGATACGCAGTATTTT. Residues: CASSDSRDTDTQYF.

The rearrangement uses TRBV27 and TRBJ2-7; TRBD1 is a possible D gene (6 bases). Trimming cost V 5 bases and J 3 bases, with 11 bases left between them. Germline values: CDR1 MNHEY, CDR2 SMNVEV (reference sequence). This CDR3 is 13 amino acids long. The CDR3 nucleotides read TGTGCCAGCAGTCCCACAGGGATCTACGAGCAGTACTTC. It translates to CASSPTGIYEQYF.

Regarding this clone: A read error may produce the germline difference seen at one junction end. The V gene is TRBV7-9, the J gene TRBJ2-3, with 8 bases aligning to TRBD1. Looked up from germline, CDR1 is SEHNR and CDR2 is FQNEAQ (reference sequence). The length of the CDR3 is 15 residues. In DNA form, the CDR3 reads TGTTCCAGCAGCTTGGGACAGGTAGTCACAGATACGCAGTATTTT. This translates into CSSSLGQVVTDTQYF.

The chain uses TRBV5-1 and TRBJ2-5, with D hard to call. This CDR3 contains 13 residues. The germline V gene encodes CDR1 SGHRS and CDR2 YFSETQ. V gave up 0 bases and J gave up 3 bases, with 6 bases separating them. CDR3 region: CASSLVAEETQYF. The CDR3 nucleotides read TGCGCCAGCAGCTTGGTGGCAGAAGAGACCCAGTACTTC.

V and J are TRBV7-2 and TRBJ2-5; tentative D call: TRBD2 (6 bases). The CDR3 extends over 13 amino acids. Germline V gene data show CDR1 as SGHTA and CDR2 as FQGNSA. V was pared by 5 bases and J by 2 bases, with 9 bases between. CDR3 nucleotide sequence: TGTGCCAGCAGCGGGGGACTTCAAGAGACCCAGTACTTC. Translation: CASSGGLQETQYF.